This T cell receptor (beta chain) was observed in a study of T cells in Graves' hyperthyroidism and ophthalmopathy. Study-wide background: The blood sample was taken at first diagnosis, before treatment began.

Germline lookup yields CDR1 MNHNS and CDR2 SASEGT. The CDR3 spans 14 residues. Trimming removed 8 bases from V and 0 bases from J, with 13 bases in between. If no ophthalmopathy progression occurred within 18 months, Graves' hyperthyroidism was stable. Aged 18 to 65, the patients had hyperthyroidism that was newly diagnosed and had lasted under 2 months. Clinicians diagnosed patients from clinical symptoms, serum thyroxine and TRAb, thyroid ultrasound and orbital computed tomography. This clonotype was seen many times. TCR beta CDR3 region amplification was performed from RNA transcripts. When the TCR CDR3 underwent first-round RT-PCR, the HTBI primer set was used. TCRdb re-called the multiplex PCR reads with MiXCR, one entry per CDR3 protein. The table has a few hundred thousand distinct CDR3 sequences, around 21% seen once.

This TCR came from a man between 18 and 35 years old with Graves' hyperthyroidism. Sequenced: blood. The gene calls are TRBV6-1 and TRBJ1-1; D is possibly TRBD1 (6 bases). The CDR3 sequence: CASCRQGMNTEAFF. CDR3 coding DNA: TGTGCCAGCTGCCGGCAGGGGATGAACACTGAAGCTTTCTTT.